These T cell receptor beta chains were read from a single sample in a study of shared clonotypes between healthy human individuals. Clones were sequenced by immunoSEQ multiplex PCR, and TCRdb holds only the in-frame ones, with some missing. This table holds about a million clones, 60% to 80% found once. The sample comprised memory CD4+ T cells from PBMCs. Source of these receptors: a young man in good health. Some clones in this sample may be carry-over from other donors' samples. CDR3s leave out the opening cysteine and the closing phenylalanine or tryptophan. Clone size is shown for a subset of rows, as once, few, many or a class of expanded clone.

clone size	V gene	CDR3 protein
-	TRBV2	ASSEYRGNEQF
few	TRBV5-4	ASSSAGQMNTEAF
-	TRBV5-6	ASSFVGVGEQY
-	TRBV14	ASSPGLAGRGYNEQF
-	TRBV29-1	SVGRGPTNTEAF
-	TRBV7-9	ASSTRGNIYEQY
-	TRBV4-1	ASSPGLGANTGELF
-	TRBV10-1	ASSSGTSGSRSSYEQY
-	TRBV7-2	ASSLGAGYEQY
many	TRBV9	ASSVLRDGNTEAF
many	TRBV5-1	ASSLRQGVGYT
-	TRBV6-5	ASSKQGANVLT
-	TRBV18	ASSPLSGLPTEQY
once	TRBV6-5	ASKLAGDYNEQF
-	TRBV27	ASITGGYT
-	TRBV6-5	ASSAGRLQETQY
-	TRBV5-1	ASSLEALDGDTQY
-	TRBV5-1	ASSIIGNSYEQY
once	TRBV6-6	ASSSTSGTGGREHY
-	TRBV7-2	ASSRGREGYNEQF
-	TRBV19	ASVTLLGSGNTIY
once	TRBV27	ASSPGTTQSTQY
-	TRBV5-1	ASSGRTGHNEQF
-	TRBV7-2	ASSSVRPGRNTEAF
-	TRBV15	ATSRDLGGYT
-	TRBV28	ASSYQGLSNEKLF
-	TRBV28	ASSSISAAPGYNEQF
once	TRBV29-1	SVDSSRDSGNTIY
-	TRBV28	ASERMDGGTIY
-	TRBV19	ASSATGQVKPEQY
-	TRBV7-8	ASSFGLATEQY
-	TRBV11-3	ASSLDWDPWKRDEQY
once	TRBV19	ATSTGGASPYGYT
few	TRBV5-1	ASSLASGHQETQY
-	TRBV4-2	ASSQDPQAVVEQY
few	TRBV27	ASSRADRSSYNEQF
few	TRBV11-2	ASSPSRGYGYT
once	TRBV27	ASSSWTSGRDTQY
-	TRBV7-9	ASSRTSGSGNTGELF
-	TRBV6-5	ASSYWTGVTTEAF
-	TRBV29-1	SVEMTGGSLAEQF
-	TRBV18	ASSAGVERPYEQY
-	TRBV27	ASSFRGSSYEQY
few	TRBV4-2	ASSQRSQGYGYT
-	TRBV7-9	ASSSEQGSRETQY
once	TRBV4-3	ASSQVGGVADTQY
-	TRBV27	ASSFQLRQGDTGELF
-	TRBV10-3	AIRPSGGPYEQY
-	TRBV6-6	ASSAPGRATNYGYT
-	TRBV10-2	ASRPDSHQPQH
-	TRBV6-5	ASSSPGLTYEQY
-	TRBV2	ASSGGQGSVTEAF
-	TRBV28	ASRPPGSAYEQY